The 32 T cell receptor beta chains in this list originate from one sample, sequenced in a study of shared clonotypes between healthy human individuals. Here immunoSEQ multiplex PCR was the method, and the copy in TCRdb shows in-frame clones only, minus some. The data show some 2.4 million clones, with approximately 93% seen just once and 0.36% held by the top ten. The sequenced material came from naive CD4+ T cells from PBMCs. Subset indicated: CD45RA+ positively selected. The receptors originated from a man between 18 and 29 years old in good health. Some clones in this sample may be carry-over from other donors' samples.

This clone occurred once. CDR3 in amino acids: CASTTPGQGNTEAFF. DNA for the CDR3: TGTGCCAGCACTACTCCGGGACAGGGAAACACTGAAGCTTTCTTT. The V call is TRBV28, the J call TRBJ1-1, with 9 bases identical to TRBD1. The CDR3 has 15 residues. The trim removed 7 bases at V and 2 bases at J, leaving 8 bases unmatched. Germline CDR1 is MDHEN and CDR2 is SYDVKM.

This chain uses TRBV4-3 with TRBJ2-2; D unresolved. The CDR3 runs to 19 residues. Germline-derived CDR1 and CDR2 are LGHNA and YSLEER. Trimming took off 0 bases at V and 0 bases at J, with 17 bases between the two ends. The CDR3 region has the DNA TGCGCCAGCAGCCAAGATCGGAGAGCCTTGACCTCGAACACCGGGGAGCTGTTTTTT. Translated, it gives CASSQDRRALTSNTGELFF.

The chain combines TRBV6-1 with TRBJ2-7; the D is unclear. This CDR3 is 12 amino acids long. Germline CDR1 MNHNS, CDR2 SASEGT. V dropped 2 bases and J dropped 5 bases, with 7 bases sitting between them. CDR3 coding DNA: TGTGCCAGCAGTGAAATTTACGACGAGCAGTACTTC. This codes for CASSEIYDEQYF.

This clone was seen once. This chain connects TRBV6-1 to TRBJ1-1; 11 bases align to TRBD1. This CDR3 region has 13 residues. Germline loops: CDR1 MNHNS, CDR2 SASEGT. Trimming removed 11 bases from V and 2 bases from J; junction bases left unmatched: 4. The CDR3 DNA is TGTGCCGGACAGGGGGCCCCAAACACTGAAGCTTTCTTT. It is translated as CAGQGAPNTEAFF.

This sequence joins TRBV28 and TRBJ1-2, with a possible D match to TRBD1 (6 bases). This CDR3 is built from 13 residues. CDR1 and CDR2 (germline): MDHEN, SYDVKM. Trimming took 6 bases from V and 3 from J, leaving 11 bases between them. The CDR3 reads CASRTTGDYGYTF. CDR3 in DNA: TGTGCCAGCAGGACGACAGGTGACTATGGCTACACCTTC.

This chain links TRBV7-2 with TRBJ2-4; D assignment may be TRBD1 or TRBD2 (7 bases each). Germline V gene data show CDR1 as SGHTA and CDR2 as FQGNSA. Trimming removed 5 bases at V and 3 bases at J, with 23 bases between. The CDR3 is 18 residues long. The CDR3 DNA reads as TGTGCCAGCAGCCCCCCACGAGGGGGCCGCGGGGGCAAAAACATTCAGTACTTC. Residues: CASSPPRGGRGGKNIQYF.

The genes are TRBV5-4 and TRBJ2-1; D not certain. Germline-derived CDR1 and CDR2 are SGHNT and YYREEE (reference sequence). This CDR3 has 16 residues. V shed 0 bases and J shed 0 bases, with 10 bases lying between them. The CDR3 reads CASSLGQMSSYNEQFF. As DNA, the CDR3 is TGTGCCAGCAGCTTGGGGCAGATGAGCTCCTACAATGAGCAGTTCTTC.

The rearrangement uses TRBV4-1 and TRBJ2-3; 8 bases are shared with TRBD1. Germline CDR1 MGHRA, CDR2 YSYEKL. This CDR3 has 14 residues. The V gene end was trimmed by 5 bases and the J gene end by 6 bases; junction bases not matched to a gene: 7. The CDR3 region is CASSEAGGIDTQYF. CDR3 DNA: TGCGCCAGCAGCGAAGCAGGGGGCATTGATACGCAGTATTTT.

The chain couples TRBV5-1 to TRBJ2-2, with 9 bases matching TRBD2. V was clipped by 2 bases and J by 4 bases; unmatched bases: 12. The CDR3 runs 18 residues. The germline V gene encodes CDR1 SGHRS and CDR2 YFSETQ. Here the CDR3 reads CASSFGGRAAGGTGELFF. CDR3 bases: TGCGCCAGCAGCTTCGGCGGGAGGGCCGCCGGGGGCACCGGGGAGCTGTTTTTT.

Comments on this clone: Other DNA sequences of this sample code for an identical CDR3. The chain carries TRBV15 and TRBJ1-1; TRBD1 might be the D (5 bases). Germline CDR1 is LNHNV and CDR2 is YYDKDF (reference sequence). V lost 5 bases, J lost 2 bases, and 15 bases lay in between. This CDR3 has 15 amino acids. The CDR3 is CATSRGGDLNTEAFF. The CDR3 DNA reads TGTGCCACCAGCCGAGGAGGGGACCTTAACACTGAAGCTTTCTTT.

This clone was observed once. V gene TRBV5-1 combines with J gene TRBJ2-1; the match to TRBD2 covers 7 bases. Trimming at V came to 4 bases and at J to 8 bases, leaving 6 bases not matched to a gene. The CDR3 has 13 amino acids. Germline V CDR1 and CDR2: SGHRS, YFSETQ. DNA for the CDR3: TGCGCCAGCAGCACGGGACTAAATGATGAGCAGTTCTTC. Protein product: CASSTGLNDEQFF.

The rearrangement uses TRBV7-9 and TRBJ1-2; no clear D. Trimming took off 2 bases at V and 3 bases at J, with 10 bases between the two ends. The germline gives CDR1 SEHNR, CDR2 FQNEAQ (reference sequence). The CDR3 has 14 residues. For the CDR3, the DNA is TGTGCCAGCAGCTTAATGTCGTCAGACTATGGCTACACCTTC. This sequence encodes CASSLMSSDYGYTF.

This sequence joins TRBV28 and TRBJ1-1; D remains unclear. The CDR3 is 12 amino acids. Looked up from germline, CDR1 is MDHEN and CDR2 is SYDVKM. Trimming pared 7 bases from V and 8 bases from J, leaving 14 bases between. The CDR3 region is CASTLSQGEAFF. The CDR3 nucleotides are TGTGCCAGCACTTTGTCCCAAGGGGAAGCTTTCTTT. Complete variable domain (other parts from reference TRBV28 and TRBJ1-1): DVKVTQSSRYLVKRTGEKVFLECVQDMDHENMFWYRQDPGLGLRLIYFSYDVKMKEKGDIPEGYSVSREKKERFSLILESASTNQTSMYLCASTLSQGEAFFGQGTRLTVV.

The chain employs TRBV9 and TRBJ1-4; 7 nucleotides line up with TRBD1. CDR1 is SGDLS, CDR2 YYNGEE, per germline. Losses at the gene ends were 0 bases for V and 2 bases for J; bases not matched to a gene: 4. The CDR3 extends over 16 amino acids. CDR3 region: CASSVDTGATNEKLFF. In DNA, the CDR3 is TGTGCCAGCAGCGTAGATACAGGGGCTACTAATGAAAAACTGTTTTTT.

This sequence joins TRBV7-2 and TRBJ1-1; 7 nucleotides line up with TRBD1. The CDR3 length is 15 residues. The germline V gene encodes CDR1 SGHTA and CDR2 FQGNSA. Unmatched junction bases numbered 6, after V lost 4 bases and J lost 1 base. The CDR3, as DNA: TGTGCCAGCAGCTACGGGACAGTACAGAACACTGAAGCTTTCTTT. It specifies CASSYGTVQNTEAFF.

The V gene is TRBV5-4, the J gene TRBJ2-5; 16 bases align to TRBD2. Germline assignment: CDR1 SGHNT and CDR2 YYREEE (reference sequence). With V trimmed by 4 bases and J by 4 bases, 7 bases remained unmatched. This CDR3 has 17 amino acids. This CDR3 is CASSTGLAGGLSETQYF. The CDR3 DNA reads TGTGCCAGCAGCACGGGACTAGCGGGAGGGCTTTCAGAGACCCAGTACTTC. Variable domain in full (rest from reference TRBV5-4 and TRBJ2-5): ETGVTQSPTHLIKTRGQQVTLRCSSQSGHNTVSWYQQALGQGPQFIFQYYREEENGRGNFPPRFSGLQFPNYSSELNVNALELDDSALYLCASSTGLAGGLSETQYFGPGTRLLVL.

The gene calls are TRBV7-2 and TRBJ2-5, with D perhaps TRBD1 (5 bases). Germline loops: CDR1 SGHTA, CDR2 FQGNSA. V shed 0 bases and J shed 5 bases, with 13 bases lying between them. The CDR3 runs to 15 residues. The CDR3 DNA reads as TGTGCCAGCAGCTTAGCGCTGGGCAGGGCGGAGACCCAGTACTTC. Protein: CASSLALGRAETQYF.

The CDR3 is CASSLGDRVVNEQFF. The CDR3, as DNA: TGCGCCAGCAGCTTGGGGGACAGGGTAGTGAATGAGCAGTTCTTC. This chain links TRBV5-1 with TRBJ2-1, with TRBD1 matching over 9 bases. The J segment lost 7 bases and the V segment lost 0 bases, leaving 5 bases of the junction unmatched. From germline, CDR1 is SGHRS and CDR2 YFSETQ. The CDR3 spans 15 residues.

This chain joins TRBV9 and TRBJ1-6; 8 bases agree with TRBD1. Germline CDR1 is SGDLS and CDR2 is YYNGEE. The V segment lost 4 bases and the J segment 6 bases; nucleotides outside the gene matches: 12. The CDR3 has 17 amino acids. CDR3 sequence: CASSPRRLTGGNSPLHF. In DNA, the CDR3 is TGTGCCAGCAGCCCCCGCAGGCTTACAGGGGGTAATTCACCCCTCCACTTT.

With regard to this clone: The same CDR3 also results from other DNA sequences found in this sample. The rearrangement uses TRBV7-2 and TRBJ2-5; 8 bases agree with TRBD1. Per the germline V gene, CDR1 is SGHTA and CDR2 is FQGNSA. Unmatched junction bases numbered 4, after V lost 5 bases and J lost 5 bases. This CDR3 is 13 amino acids long. The DNA of the CDR3 is TGTGCCAGCAGCCTCCGGACAGGGGAGACCCAGTACTTC. This translates into CASSLRTGETQYF. The whole variable domain, remainder taken from reference TRBV7-2 and TRBJ2-5, is GAGVSQSPSNKVTEKGKDVELRCDPISGHTALYWYRQSLGQGLEFLIYFQGNSAPDKSGLPSDRFSAERTGGSVSTLTIQRTQQEDSAVYLCASSLRTGETQYFGPGTRLLVL.

A word on this clone: Other DNA variants within this sample encode the same CDR3. This chain connects TRBV5-1 to TRBJ1-5; D uncertain. CDR3 size: 13 residues. Germline CDR1 SGHRS, CDR2 YFSETQ. Deletions cut 0 bases from V and 5 bases from J, with 6 bases between. The CDR3 spells CASSLDPDQPQHF. The CDR3 nucleotides are TGCGCCAGCAGCTTGGATCCGGATCAGCCCCAGCATTTT.

J is TRBJ2-2 and V is TRBV9; TRBD2 matches at 10 bases. Losses at the gene ends were 0 bases for V and 6 bases for J; bases not matched to a gene: 11. Germline values: CDR1 SGDLS, CDR2 YYNGEE. This CDR3 spans 18 amino acids. DNA for the CDR3: TGTGCCAGCAGCGTAGGGTCTAGCGGGAGCACCGGGGCCGGGGAGCTGTTTTTT. As protein: CASSVGSSGSTGAGELFF.

This clone occurred once. J is TRBJ2-3 and V is TRBV12-2; TRBD2, the table's D call, lacks a check against the DNA. TRBV12-2 is listed as a pseudogene. The CDR3 consists of 18 residues. The DNA for the CDR3 is TGTGCAAGTCGCTTAGCGCCCAAAGCGGGAGCAGGCACAGATACGCAGTATTTT. Translated, it gives CASRLAPKAGAGTDTQYF.

This clone has a single count. The gene calls are TRBV7-8 and TRBJ1-1; D ambiguous. The CDR3 spans 15 residues. Trimming shortened V by 2 bases and J by 5 bases, and 15 bases separated the two germline ends. Germline CDR1 is SGHVS and CDR2 is FQNEAQ. The CDR3 sequence: CASSLSVGRQTEAFF. The CDR3 region has the DNA TGTGCCAGCAGCTTAAGCGTCGGGAGACAAACTGAAGCTTTCTTT.

Concerning this clone: Other DNA sequences of this sample code for an identical CDR3. This chain connects TRBV5-1 to TRBJ2-3; 8 nucleotides line up with TRBD1. With V trimmed by 2 bases and J by 4 bases, 3 bases remained unmatched. Germline assignment: CDR1 SGHRS and CDR2 YFSETQ. There are 14 residues in the CDR3. CDR3 protein: CASSFGQGPDTQYF. The CDR3 nucleotides read TGCGCCAGCAGCTTCGGACAGGGTCCAGATACGCAGTATTTT.

J is TRBJ1-2 and V is TRBV10-3; D may be TRBD1 (6 bases). CDR1 and CDR2 (germline): ENHRY, SYGVKD. The CDR3 has 16 amino acids. The germline V and J ends were trimmed by 5 bases and 7 bases, with 23 bases remaining between them. For the CDR3, the DNA is TGTGCCATCAGTTTTAGGGGGGTACAAGCAGGTTCTGGCTACACCTTC. Amino acid sequence: CAISFRGVQAGSGYTF.

Only one count was recorded for this clone. The chain has TRBV7-3 and TRBJ2-1; 10 nucleotides agree with TRBD1. The germline V gene encodes CDR1 SGHTA and CDR2 FQGTGA. V lost 5 bases and J lost 4; bases outside the gene matches: 5. There are 15 residues in the CDR3. Here the CDR3 reads CASSEGTGVYNEQFF. CDR3 DNA sequence: TGTGCCAGCAGCGAAGGGACAGGGGTTTACAATGAGCAGTTCTTC.

This chain joins TRBV2 and TRBJ2-7; perhaps TRBD1 as D (5 bases). Trimming cost V 6 bases and J 5 bases, with 20 bases left between them. Germline assignment: CDR1 SNHLY and CDR2 FYNNEI. The length of the CDR3 is 15 residues. CDR3 nucleotide sequence: TGTGCCAGCAGCAGTGAAGGGCAGGGTGGCGACGAGCAGTACTTC. Translated, it gives CASSSEGQGGDEQYF.

The gene calls are TRBV27 and TRBJ1-2, with no clear D. This CDR3 is 15 amino acids long. Germline-derived CDR1 and CDR2 are MNHEY and SMNVEV (reference sequence). The germline V and J ends were trimmed by 0 bases and 4 bases, with 12 bases remaining between them. CDR3 sequence reads: CASSLSPTTLYGYTF. Here the CDR3 DNA reads TGTGCCAGCAGTTTATCTCCCACCACTCTCTATGGCTACACCTTC.

The gene calls are TRBV6-1 and TRBJ2-3; tentative D call: TRBD1 (6 bases). The CDR3 consists of 15 residues. CDR1 MNHNS and CDR2 SASEGT come from the germline V gene. V was pared by 1 base and J by 2 bases, with 10 bases between. CDR3 in DNA: TGTGCCAGCAGTGAAGGGGACATCGCCACAGATACGCAGTATTTT. It codes for CASSEGDIATDTQYF.

This sequence joins TRBV15 and TRBJ1-3; unclear D gene. Germline V gene sequence: CDR1 LNHNV, CDR2 YYDKDF (reference sequence). With 1 base removed from V and 0 bases from J, the gap between germline ends came to 22 bases. The CDR3 length is 20 residues. The CDR3 nucleotides are TGTGCCACCAGCAGAGGCCTCGGTGTCAACCCCTCTAGCTCTGGAAACACCATATATTTT. It is translated as CATSRGLGVNPSSSGNTIYF. Based on the CDR3 plus reference TRBV15 and TRBJ1-3, the full variable domain is DAMVIQNPRYQVTQFGKPVTLSCSQTLNHNVMYWYQQKSSQAPKLLFHYYDKDFNNEADTPDNFQSRRPNTSFCFLDIRSPGLGDTAMYLCATSRGLGVNPSSSGNTIYFGEGSWLTVV.

This chain connects TRBV4-1 to TRBJ1-1; D uncertain. CDR1 MGHRA and CDR2 YSYEKL come from the germline V gene. The ends were cut back, 3 bases at V and 0 bases at J, with 8 bases in the middle. The CDR3 has 14 residues. CDR3 coding DNA: TGCGCCAGCAGCCAGCTGGGAATGAACACTGAAGCTTTCTTT. Encoded protein: CASSQLGMNTEAFF.